Presented here are 15 T cell receptor beta chains from one specimen sequenced in a study of T-cell reconstitution after alpha-beta-depleted transplantation in children. For TCRbeta, the library was prepared with unique molecular identifiers. TCRdb independently ran MiXCR on the PCR reads; one entry per CDR3 protein. The table shows some 440,000 distinct CDR3 sequences, with 15% to 20% occurring only once. Specimen: PBMCs, mostly from graft donor cells, collected 360 days after TCRalphabeta/CD19-depleted stem cell transplant. These receptors all come from a boy in the first two years of life who had a stem cell transplant for Wiskott-Aldrich syndrome, so the T cells may come from the graft donor.

The chain carries TRBV3-1 and TRBJ2-2; D is ambiguous. Per the germline V gene, CDR1 is LGHDT and CDR2 is YNNKEL (reference sequence). This CDR3 has 15 residues. The germline V and J ends were trimmed by 2 bases and 1 base, with 8 bases remaining between them. The CDR3 bases are TGTGCCAGCAGCCAAAAGCCCAGGAACACCGGGGAGCTGTTTTTT. It translates to CASSQKPRNTGELFF.

This clonotype was recorded a few times. The gene calls are TRBV9 and TRBJ1-6, with 7 bases fitting TRBD1. The CDR3 loop spans 16 amino acids. CDR1 and CDR2 from the germline V gene are SGDLS and YYNGEE. V lost 7 bases to trimming and J lost 2 bases; unmatched junction nucleotides: 9. The CDR3 reads CASFRQGETYNSPLHF. Written as DNA, the CDR3 is TGTGCCAGCTTTAGACAGGGTGAGACCTATAATTCACCCCTCCACTTT.

This clonotype was seen only a few times. The rearrangement uses TRBV7-9 and TRBJ1-1; D is possibly TRBD1 (5 bases). CDR3 length: 15 residues. Germline lookup yields CDR1 SEHNR and CDR2 FQNEAQ (reference sequence). V was shortened by 5 bases and J by 4 bases, with 17 bases between the two germline ends. CDR3 in DNA: TGTGCCAGCAGCACTCGGGACGGTCGTGGCACTGAAGCTTTCTTT. This encodes CASSTRDGRGTEAFF.

The J gene is TRBJ1-4, the V gene TRBV12-3 or TRBV12-4, with 11 bases fitting TRBD1. This CDR3 comprises 15 residues. After removal of 5 bases from V and 10 bases from J, the junction contained 9 bases not matched to a gene. CDR3 protein: CASSPGQGALLKLFF. The CDR3 bases are TGTGCCAGCAGTCCTGGACAGGGGGCTCTACTAAAACTGTTTTTT.

The rearrangement uses TRBV2 and TRBJ1-5; D remains ambiguous. The CDR3 spans 14 residues. The V gene lost 8 bases and the J gene lost 0 bases, with 11 bases spanning the gap. The germline gives CDR1 SNHLY, CDR2 FYNNEI. This CDR3 reads CASHSDGSNQPQHF. CDR3 coding DNA: TGTGCCAGCCACTCTGACGGTAGCAATCAGCCCCAGCATTTT.

This clonotype was found many times. V gene TRBV29-1 combines with J gene TRBJ2-3, with 9 positions matching TRBD1. From germline, CDR1 is SQVTM and CDR2 ANQGSEA. With 4 bases clipped from V and 5 bases from J, the junction kept 4 bases outside the gene matches. The CDR3 covers 13 residues. The CDR3 protein is CSVGGQGRDTQYF. The CDR3 bases are TGCAGCGTTGGAGGACAGGGGCGAGATACGCAGTATTTT.

The table lists this clonotype with a few counts. The V gene is TRBV5-1, the J gene TRBJ2-7; D gene ambiguous. The CDR3 runs 15 residues. The germline gives CDR1 SGHRS, CDR2 YFSETQ. V was clipped by 0 bases and J by 0 bases, with 10 bases between them. The DNA of the CDR3 is TGCGCCAGCAGCTTGGGTTACATCCCCTCCTACGAGCAGTACTTC. As protein: CASSLGYIPSYEQYF.

This clonotype came up a few times. The CDR3 here is CASSVARGNSYNEQFF. The CDR3 nucleotides read TGTGCCAGCAGCGTAGCTCGGGGGAACTCCTACAATGAGCAGTTCTTC. This chain joins TRBV9 and TRBJ2-1, with a tentative D call TRBD2 (6 bases). V was clipped by 0 bases and J by 0 bases, with 10 bases between them. The CDR3 consists of 16 residues. Looked up from germline, CDR1 is SGDLS and CDR2 is YYNGEE.

In this sample, this clonotype turned up a few times. The rearrangement joins TRBV10-3 to TRBJ2-7; D might be TRBD1 (5 bases). The CDR3 has 12 residues. V lost 3 bases and J 6 bases, leaving 9 bases between the germline ends. Germline V gene sequence: CDR1 ENHRY, CDR2 SYGVKD. CDR3 bases: TGTGCCATCAGTGAAGGGGTATCCGAGCAGTACTTC. Translating gives CAISEGVSEQYF.

This clonotype turned up a few times. The chain carries TRBV4-1 and TRBJ2-7, with 7 bases aligning to TRBD1. Looked up from germline, CDR1 is MGHRA and CDR2 is YSYEKL. With 3 bases clipped from V and 4 bases from J, the junction kept 6 bases outside the gene matches. This CDR3 comprises 14 residues. The CDR3 DNA follows: TGCGCCAGCAGCCAGACAGGGAAGGCGTACGAGCAGTACTTC. Its protein product is CASSQTGKAYEQYF.

This clonotype was observed at least ten times. The CDR3 region is CASSLNTRSYTF. CDR3 DNA sequence: TGCGCCAGCAGCCTCAACACTCGGAGCTACACCTTC. V is TRBV5-1 and J is TRBJ1-2; D is uncertain. Germline lookup yields CDR1 SGHRS and CDR2 YFSETQ. V was trimmed by 4 bases and J by 9 bases, leaving 13 bases between them. CDR3 length equals 12 residues.

The chain combines TRBV7-2 with TRBJ2-1, with a possible D match to TRBD1 (5 bases). This CDR3 region has 15 residues. The V and J ends lost 5 bases and 7 bases respectively, with 18 bases between them. Germline CDR1 is SGHTA and CDR2 is FQGNSA. The CDR3 DNA reads as TGTGCCAGCAGCCCCTGGGGCCGGACCATAAATGAGCAGTTCTTC. The encoded protein is CASSPWGRTINEQFF.

This clonotype was detected ten times or more. The chain is built from TRBV4-1 and TRBJ2-7, with D perhaps being TRBD1 or TRBD2 (6 bases each). With 1 base removed from V and 4 bases from J, the gap between germline ends came to 11 bases. From germline, CDR1 is MGHRA and CDR2 YSYEKL. This CDR3 comprises 14 residues. DNA for the CDR3: TGCGCCAGCAGCCAAGGGGGGGCTCAATACGAGCAGTACTTC. Translated: CASSQGGAQYEQYF.

This clonotype was recorded a few times. The chain couples TRBV20-1 to TRBJ2-5, with TRBD1 identical over 9 bases. CDR1 is DFQATT and CDR2 is SNEGSKA in the germline V gene (reference sequence). The CDR3 runs to 14 residues. V dropped 6 bases and J dropped 5; count of bases not matched to a gene: 10. CDR3 coding DNA: TGCAGTGCCAGTAGGACAGGGGTCGTGGAGACCCAGTACTTC. Translating it yields CSASRTGVVETQYF.

The rearrangement joins TRBV5-1 to TRBJ2-1, with 14 bases matching TRBD2. This CDR3 is 18 amino acids long. CDR1 and CDR2 from the germline V gene are SGHRS and YFSETQ. V gave up 3 bases and J gave up 8 bases; unmatched junction bases: 13. The CDR3 reads CASSSPAGTSGSIYEQFF. The CDR3 bases are TGCGCCAGCAGCTCGCCGGCCGGGACTAGCGGGAGTATCTATGAGCAGTTCTTC.